This TCR beta chain was identified in a study of cytomegalovirus exposure and HLA in healthy donors. Study-level points and caveats: In a later analysis, parvovirus B19, influenza, CMV and Epstein-Barr virus appeared linked to several top co-occurrence clusters. Rarity characterized most TCR sequences, yet some public TCRs appeared in many donors.

Vbeta (60) and Jbeta (13) primers were used in the PCR. In the authors' workflow: The count from a later analysis was some 80 million unique TCR beta chains, 9.5 million to 13 million of them shared. TCRdb's copy holds only in-frame clones and misses some; the assay was immunoSEQ multiplex PCR. V and J calls and clone size are copied from that table; D and trimming were computed from the DNA. The sample has over 150,000 clones; just under 80% are singletons. J was trimmed by 7 bases and V by 3 bases; bases with no gene match: 18. The CDR3 is 17 amino acids. The germline V gene has CDR1 GTSNPN and CDR2 SVGIG (reference sequence). With respect to this clone: Its target is not known.

Sequencing was carried out using PBMCs. The sequence was obtained from a woman aged 45-60 years in good health and CMV-seropositive. The V gene is TRBV30, the J gene TRBJ2-5; 9 bases are shared with TRBD1. CDR3 nucleotide sequence: TGTGCCTGGAGCTACATCCCCGGGACAGGGAAGACGGGGACCCAGTACTTC. Amino acids: CAWSYIPGTGKTGTQYF.